The rows below give T cell receptor beta chains drawn from one sample of a study of technical replicates of blood from several donors. Sequencing used immunoSEQ multiplex PCR; TCRdb keeps in-frame clones, though not all of them. The sample lists approximately 65,000 clones; more than 75% were seen once. Specimen: PBMCs. All receptors derive from a human donor in good health. Some clones in this sample may be carry-over from other donors' samples. Both conserved end residues are part of each CDR3. D genes are given only for firm matches. Clone size is stated in some rows and not others, as once, few, many or a class when expanded.

D | size | J | V | DNA | CDR3
. | . | TRBJ2-5 | TRBV27 | TGTGCCAGCAGTCCAATGACAGGTCTACAAGAGACCCAGTACTTC | CASSPMTGLQETQYF
. | . | TRBJ2-5 | TRBV5-8 | TGTGCCAGCAGCAACAGGGTCTCAGAGACCCAGTACTTC | CASSNRVSETQYF
. | . | TRBJ2-7 | TRBV5-1 | TGCGCCAGCACCGAGGGCTACGAGCAGTACTTC | CASTEGYEQYF
TRBD2 | . | TRBJ2-5 | TRBV7-3 | TGTGCCAGCAGCTCTCTAGCGGGGGGAGGGGAGACCCAGTACTTC | CASSSLAGGGETQYF
TRBD1 | . | TRBJ1-1 | TRBV5-4 | TGTGCCAGCAGCACCGGGACAGACTATAAAGCTGAAGCTTTCTTT | CASSTGTDYKAEAFF
. | . | TRBJ1-5 | TRBV5-1 | TGCGCCAGCAGCTTGGCCTCCAATCAGCCCCAGCATTTT | CASSLASNQPQHF
. | large | TRBJ2-1 | TRBV5-6 | TGTGCCAGCAGCCCTGGACTACCCAACGATGAGCAGTTCTTC | CASSPGLPNDEQFF
TRBD2 | . | TRBJ2-1 | TRBV9 | TGTGCCAGCAGCGTAGCTAGCGGGAGTTTGTCGTATGAGCAGTTCTTC | CASSVASGSLSYEQFF
TRBD1 | once | TRBJ2-7 | TRBV19 | TGTGCCAGTACCCCGGGGACAGGGACCTACGAGCAGTACTTC | CASTPGTGTYEQYF
. | . | TRBJ2-3 | TRBV18 | TGTGCCAGCTCACCGAAACAGGGTCTGGGGGGCACAGATACGCAGTATTTT | CASSPKQGLGGTDTQYF
. | . | TRBJ2-7 | TRBV6-5 | TGTGCCAGCGGGGACTTTACCTACGAGCAGTACTTC | CASGDFTYEQYF
. | . | TRBJ1-5 | TRBV2 | TGTGCCAGCAGTGAGGGGAGGAGCAATCAGCCCCAGCATTTT | CASSEGRSNQPQHF
TRBD1 | . | TRBJ2-7 | TRBV7-9 | TGTGCCAGCAGCTCGGACAGGGTTCGGCCCTACGAGCAGTACTTC | CASSSDRVRPYEQYF
. | . | TRBJ1-6 | TRBV7-3 | TGTGCCAGCAGCCTATACGGGTATGATTCACCCCTCCACTTT | CASSLYGYDSPLHF
TRBD2 | once | TRBJ2-5 | TRBV27 | TGTGCCAGCAGCCCATGGGGGGGCCAAGAGACCCAGTACTTC | CASSPWGGQETQYF
TRBD1 | . | TRBJ1-6 | TRBV4-2 | TGTGCCAGCAGCCTCGGACAGGGTCGGAATAATTCACCCCTCCACTTT | CASSLGQGRNNSPLHF
. | . | TRBJ2-6 | TRBV7-9 | TGTGCCAGCAGCCGCGGACTCTCTAGCTCTGGGGCCAACGTCCTGACTTTC | CASSRGLSSSGANVLTF
. | . | TRBJ2-3 | TRBV11-2 | TGTGCCAGCAGCAAAAGCGTCCTCACAGATACGCAGTATTTT | CASSKSVLTDTQYF